This is a list of T cell receptor beta chains from one sample in a study of cytomegalovirus exposure and HLA in healthy donors. The repertoire was sequenced with immunoSEQ multiplex PCR; TCRdb's copy has only in-frame clones and lacks some. The sample yields 140,000 to 150,000 clones, 70% to 90% seen once. The sequenced material came from PBMCs. The receptor set was obtained from a middle-aged woman in good health and CMV-seropositive. The CDR3 runs from the conserved cysteine through the conserved F or W. The D gene is left open where the match is weak. Clone size, where shown, is once, few, many, or a class for clones that have expanded.

>TRBV9|NA|TRBD1|TRBJ1-6
CASSVTGSSYNSPLHF
TGTGCCAGCAGTGTGACAGGGAGCTCCTATAATTCACCCCTCCACTTT
>TRBV18|NA|NA|TRBJ1-5
CASSPDSSSNQPQHF
TGTGCCAGCTCACCGGACTCCAGTAGCAATCAGCCCCAGCATTTT
>TRBV5-1|once|NA|TRBJ2-5
CASSKAGSTEETQYF
TGCGCCAGCAGCAAGGCGGGCAGTACCGAAGAGACCCAGTACTTC
>TRBV27|NA|NA|TRBJ2-3
CASRSGDTQYF
TGTGCCAGCCGATCCGGAGATACGCAGTATTTT
>TRBV6-1|NA|TRBD1|TRBJ2-5
CASREGAQGETQYF
TGTGCCAGCAGAGAGGGGGCGCAGGGGGAGACCCAGTACTTC
>TRBV4-1|NA|NA|TRBJ2-1
CASSQNANLAHSYNEQFF
TGCGCCAGCAGCCAAAACGCCAATTTAGCTCACTCCTACAATGAGCAGTTCTTC
>TRBV10-3|NA|NA|TRBJ2-5
CAISESREETQYF
TGTGCCATCAGTGAGTCACGGGAAGAGACCCAGTACTTC
>TRBV28|NA|TRBD1|TRBJ1-5
CASSFVTGGTPQHF
TGTGCCAGCAGTTTTGTCACAGGGGGCACGCCCCAGCATTTT
>TRBV7-9|NA|TRBD2|TRBJ2-5
CSSSLNSGSMETQYF
TGTTCCAGCAGCTTAAATAGCGGGAGTATGGAGACCCAGTACTTC
>TRBV28|NA|TRBD1|TRBJ2-7
CASKGAKRDEQYF
TGTGCCAGCAAGGGGGCAAAAAGGGACGAGCAGTACTTC
>TRBV25-1|NA|NA|TRBJ2-5
CASSEADSEQYF
TGTGCCAGCAGTGAAGCGGACAGTGAGCAGTACTTC
>TRBV5-6|NA|NA|TRBJ2-5
CASSLWGEETQYF
TGTGCCAGCAGCTTGTGGGGGGAAGAGACCCAGTACTTC
>TRBV6-1|NA|TRBD2|TRBJ2-1
CASSDELAGGLRDEQFF
TGTGCCAGCAGTGACGAACTAGCGGGGGGGCTTCGGGATGAGCAGTTCTTC
>TRBV7-3|NA|TRBD2|TRBJ2-1
CASSPGLAGSNEQFF
TGTGCCAGCAGCCCCGGACTAGCGGGGTCCAATGAGCAGTTCTTC
>TRBV11-2|once|NA|TRBJ2-2
CASSPGEFTGELFF
TGTGCCAGCAGCCCCGGAGAATTCACCGGGGAGCTGTTTTTT
>TRBV7-8|NA|TRBD1|TRBJ1-1
CASSFRGQGPLIAFF
TGTGCCAGCAGCTTCCGCGGACAGGGGCCCTTGATAGCTTTCTTT
>TRBV6-5|NA|NA|TRBJ2-7
CASSRNRDEQYF
TGTGCCAGCAGCCGTAACAGGGACGAGCAGTACTTC
>TRBV6-6|few|TRBD1|TRBJ2-7
CASSPRDRDFYEQYF
TGTGCCAGCAGCCCTCGGGACAGGGATTTTTACGAGCAGTACTTC
>TRBV27|NA|TRBD2|TRBJ2-4
CASSLYAGGGLAKNIQYF
TGTGCCAGCAGTTTATATGCCGGGGGGGGGCTAGCCAAAAACATTCAGTACTTC
>TRBV19|few|NA|TRBJ1-5
CASGLRRQPQHF
TGTGCCAGTGGGCTCCGGCGCCAGCCCCAGCATTTT
>TRBV4-3|NA|NA|TRBJ2-6
CASSQVSLSGANVLTF
TGCGCCAGCAGCCAAGTGAGCCTCTCTGGGGCCAACGTCCTGACTTTC
>TRBV7-9|NA|NA|TRBJ1-2
CSSSSPGEGYTF
TGTTCCAGCAGTTCCCCAGGGGAGGGCTACACCTTC
>TRBV27|NA|TRBD1|TRBJ1-5
CASSTTWTGRQPQHF
TGTGCCAGCAGTACGACCTGGACAGGGCGTCAGCCCCAGCATTTT